This TCR beta chain was retrieved from a study of blood T cells in healthy people across ages. General observations from the study: Roughly linear age-related decline in beta diversity appeared, significant by age approximately 40.

Details on this clonotype: No antigen is known for it.

Every donor gave approximately 10 milliliters of peripheral blood. Germline CDR1 is SGHTA and CDR2 is FQGNSA. Trimming removed 5 bases from V and 6 bases from J; junction bases left unmatched: 4. The CDR3 sequence is 13 residues long. Together with a sample-barcoded 5' primer, a J-beta primer mix was included in a second PCR lasting roughly 6 to 12 cycles. All samples gave at least 2.5 million CDR3-containing paired-end reads. One entry per CDR3 protein results from TCRdb running MiXCR on the 5' RACE reads. The sample shows 550,000 to 700,000 distinct CDR3 sequences, approximately 25% of them seen only once.

The source is a woman aged 70 to 79 in good health. Specimen: blood. The chain joins TRBV7-2 to TRBJ2-1; 7 bases match TRBD2. CDR3 bases: TGTGCCAGCAGCCTAGGGACTATCAATGAGCAGTTCTTC. As protein: CASSLGTINEQFF.